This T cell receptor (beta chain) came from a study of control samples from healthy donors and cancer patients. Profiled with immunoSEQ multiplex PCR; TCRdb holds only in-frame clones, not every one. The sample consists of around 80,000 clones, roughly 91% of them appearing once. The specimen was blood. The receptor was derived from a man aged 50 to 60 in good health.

DNA for the CDR3: TGTGCCTGGAGCCCGGTCGGGACAGGGAACACTGAAGCTTTCTTT. As protein: CAWSPVGTGNTEAFF. This chain uses TRBV30 with TRBJ1-1, with 8 nucleotides matching TRBD1. Germline V gene lookup returns CDR1 GTSNPN and CDR2 SVGIG (reference sequence). Trimming at V came to 3 bases and at J to 1 base, leaving 7 bases not matched to a gene. The length of the CDR3 is 15 residues.